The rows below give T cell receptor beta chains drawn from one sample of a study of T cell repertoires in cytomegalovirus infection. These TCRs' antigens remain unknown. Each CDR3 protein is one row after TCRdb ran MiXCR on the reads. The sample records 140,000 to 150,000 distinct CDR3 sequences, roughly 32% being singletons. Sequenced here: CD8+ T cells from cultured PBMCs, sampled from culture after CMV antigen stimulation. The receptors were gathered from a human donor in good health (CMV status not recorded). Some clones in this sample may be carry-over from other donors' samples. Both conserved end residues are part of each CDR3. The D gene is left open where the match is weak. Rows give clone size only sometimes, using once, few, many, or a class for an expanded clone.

cdr3_nt: TGTGCCAGCAGCCAAGTATATGGGAACTACGAGCAGTACTTC
cdr3_aa: CASSQVYGNYEQYF
v_call: TRBV3-1
clone_size: .
cdr3_length: 14
j_call: TRBJ2-7
d_call: .

cdr3_nt: TGTGCCAGCAGTGAAAGGTGGAGGGGGGGTCAGCCCCAGCATTTT
cdr3_aa: CASSERWRGGQPQHF
v_call: TRBV6-1
clone_size: .
cdr3_length: 15
j_call: TRBJ1-5
d_call: .

cdr3_nt: TGCAGTGCTACCCTGCCCCTCTACAATGAGCAGTTCTTC
cdr3_aa: CSATLPLYNEQFF
v_call: TRBV20-1
clone_size: many
cdr3_length: 13
j_call: TRBJ2-1
d_call: .

cdr3_nt: TGTGCCAGCAGTTTCTCGGGGGGCCAAGAGACCCAGTACTTC
cdr3_aa: CASSFSGGQETQYF
v_call: TRBV6-5
clone_size: .
cdr3_length: 14
j_call: TRBJ2-5
d_call: TRBD2

cdr3_nt: TGTGCCAGCAGCACGGACGGGTATGGCTACACCTTC
cdr3_aa: CASSTDGYGYTF
v_call: TRBV5-8
clone_size: .
cdr3_length: 12
j_call: TRBJ1-2
d_call: .

cdr3_nt: TGTGCCAGCAGCCTAGGGCTAGCGGGGCTCACAGATACGCAGTATTTT
cdr3_aa: CASSLGLAGLTDTQYF
v_call: TRBV28
clone_size: few
cdr3_length: 16
j_call: TRBJ2-3
d_call: TRBD2

cdr3_nt: TGTGCCAGCAGCTTAGGGCCCGGCCAGGGACGAGGGCCAACTAATGAAAAACTGTTTTTT
cdr3_aa: CASSLGPGQGRGPTNEKLFF
v_call: TRBV7-2
clone_size: few
cdr3_length: 20
j_call: TRBJ1-4
d_call: .

cdr3_nt: TGTGCCACCCAACTAGCGGGGGGAAATGAGCAGTTCTTC
cdr3_aa: CATQLAGGNEQFF
v_call: TRBV6-2/TRBV6-3
clone_size: .
cdr3_length: 13
j_call: TRBJ2-1
d_call: TRBD2

cdr3_nt: TGTGCCAGCAGTGACTACTGGCTGACCGGGGAGCTGTTTTTT
cdr3_aa: CASSDYWLTGELFF
v_call: TRBV2
clone_size: .
cdr3_length: 14
j_call: TRBJ2-2
d_call: .

cdr3_nt: TGTGCCAGCAGCCCCCTGGGGGGGGCGAGAGAGACCCAGTACTTC
cdr3_aa: CASSPLGGARETQYF
v_call: TRBV7-3
clone_size: few
cdr3_length: 15
j_call: TRBJ2-5
d_call: .

cdr3_nt: TGCAGTGCTAGAGATCAAAGGCAGGATAGCTCCTATAATTCACCCCTCCACTTT
cdr3_aa: CSARDQRQDSSYNSPLHF
v_call: TRBV20-1
clone_size: .
cdr3_length: 18
j_call: TRBJ1-6
d_call: .

cdr3_nt: TGTGCCAGCAGCATCGGGACAGCCGACGAGCAGTACTTC
cdr3_aa: CASSIGTADEQYF
v_call: TRBV5-6
clone_size: .
cdr3_length: 13
j_call: TRBJ2-7
d_call: TRBD1

cdr3_nt: TGCAGTGCTAGTTCAGTGAACACCGGGGAGCTGTTTTTT
cdr3_aa: CSASSVNTGELFF
v_call: TRBV20-1
clone_size: .
cdr3_length: 13
j_call: TRBJ2-2
d_call: .

cdr3_nt: TGTGCCAGCAGCTTAGACCCTGGACAGGGAGAGACCCAGTACTTC
cdr3_aa: CASSLDPGQGETQYF
v_call: TRBV7-2
clone_size: many
cdr3_length: 15
j_call: TRBJ2-5
d_call: TRBD1

cdr3_nt: TGTGCCAGCAGTCCCGGGACTAAAAAAGAGACCCAGTACTTC
cdr3_aa: CASSPGTKKETQYF
v_call: TRBV7-9
clone_size: few
cdr3_length: 14
j_call: TRBJ2-5
d_call: TRBD2

cdr3_nt: TGCGCCAGCAGCCTGGCCCCTAGCGGGGATTACAATGAGCAGTTCTTC
cdr3_aa: CASSLAPSGDYNEQFF
v_call: TRBV5-1
clone_size: many
cdr3_length: 16
j_call: TRBJ2-1
d_call: TRBD2

cdr3_nt: TGTGCCAGCAGCGCACCGGGACATGGACCAGAGACCCAGTACTTC
cdr3_aa: CASSAPGHGPETQYF
v_call: TRBV12-3/TRBV12-4
clone_size: many
cdr3_length: 15
j_call: TRBJ2-5
d_call: .

cdr3_nt: TGTGCCAGCAGTTTCGATAGGGCATCCGCTAGCACAGATACGCAGTATTTT
cdr3_aa: CASSFDRASASTDTQYF
v_call: TRBV12-3/TRBV12-4
clone_size: few
cdr3_length: 17
j_call: TRBJ2-3
d_call: .

cdr3_nt: TGTGCCAGCAGCTCCGAGACAGGACGGGTTAGGGATGAGCAGTTCTTC
cdr3_aa: CASSSETGRVRDEQFF
v_call: TRBV5-4
clone_size: few
cdr3_length: 16
j_call: TRBJ2-1
d_call: .

cdr3_nt: TGTGCCAGCAGCCTCCATCGGGGGTCTCTGGGAGAGCAGTTCTTC
cdr3_aa: CASSLHRGSLGEQFF
v_call: TRBV7-8
clone_size: .
cdr3_length: 15
j_call: TRBJ2-1
d_call: .

cdr3_nt: TGTGCCAGCAGTGTAGGTGGGGATGGCTACACCTTC
cdr3_aa: CASSVGGDGYTF
v_call: TRBV2
clone_size: few
cdr3_length: 12
j_call: TRBJ1-2
d_call: .

cdr3_nt: TGTGCCAGCAGCCGTCCGGGGGGATACGAGCAGTACTTC
cdr3_aa: CASSRPGGYEQYF
v_call: TRBV7-9
clone_size: .
cdr3_length: 13
j_call: TRBJ2-7
d_call: TRBD2

cdr3_nt: TGTGCCAGCAGCGTAACCGGACAGGCCGCCTACAATGAGCAGTTCTTC
cdr3_aa: CASSVTGQAAYNEQFF
v_call: TRBV9
clone_size: .
cdr3_length: 16
j_call: TRBJ2-1
d_call: TRBD1

cdr3_nt: TGCGCCAGCAGCCAAGATTTAGGGAAAAACACTGAAGCTTTCTTT
cdr3_aa: CASSQDLGKNTEAFF
v_call: TRBV4-1
clone_size: .
cdr3_length: 15
j_call: TRBJ1-1
d_call: .

cdr3_nt: TGTGCCAGCAGTCCCGGCTGGAACACTGAAGCTTTCTTT
cdr3_aa: CASSPGWNTEAFF
v_call: TRBV12-3/TRBV12-4
clone_size: many
cdr3_length: 13
j_call: TRBJ1-1
d_call: .

cdr3_nt: TGTGCCAGCAGCTTCATTGAAAACTATGGCTACACCTTC
cdr3_aa: CASSFIENYGYTF
v_call: TRBV7-8
clone_size: .
cdr3_length: 13
j_call: TRBJ1-2
d_call: .

cdr3_nt: TGCAGTGCTAGGAGCACGCAGGGGGTGAGCAATCAGCCCCAGCATTTT
cdr3_aa: CSARSTQGVSNQPQHF
v_call: TRBV20-1
clone_size: .
cdr3_length: 16
j_call: TRBJ1-5
d_call: TRBD1

cdr3_nt: TGTGCCAGCAGTGCTGCGAGGGGCTATGAGCAGTTCTTC
cdr3_aa: CASSAARGYEQFF
v_call: TRBV6-8
clone_size: .
cdr3_length: 13
j_call: TRBJ2-1
d_call: .